A single TCR beta chain is shown here with its context. CDR3 size: 16 residues. Germline V gives CDR1 MGHRA, CDR2 YSYEKL. The V end was cut by 0 bases, the J end by 0 bases, with 6 bases between. Regarding treatment: around 19 received Ad26.COV2.S at low or high dose, single or two shots; roughly five received placebo; per-sample allocation not given. Sample collection was performed on day 63 after the first vaccine or placebo injection. This sample was included in a study of Ad26.COV2.S vaccination and SARS-CoV-2 variants. Study information: Participants got Ad26.COV2.S intramuscularly, once or twice 56 days apart.

TCRdb's table, derived via immunoSEQ multiplex PCR, lists solely in-frame clones and lacks some. This sample has about 410,000 clones, with approximately 90% found just once. Sample: peripheral blood, taken in a trial of Ad26.COV2.S vaccine versus placebo. The chain has TRBV4-1 and TRBJ2-6; D unresolved. This TCR was sampled from a person aged 18-60 years who received the Ad26.COV2.S COVID-19 vaccine or a placebo. The CDR3 coding sequence is TGCGCCAGCAGCCAAGAGGGCACCTCTGGGGCCAACGTCCTGACTTTC. Protein sequence: CASSQEGTSGANVLTF.